One sample yielded the 13 T cell receptor beta chains listed below, sequenced in a study of T cells in Graves' hyperthyroidism and ophthalmopathy. TCR beta CDR3 region amplification was performed from RNA transcripts. The primer set for the first-round RT-PCR of the TCR CDR3 was HTBI. Using its own MiXCR run on the multiplex PCR reads, TCRdb lists one record per CDR3 protein. Here the sample spans 600,000 or so distinct CDR3 sequences, roughly 14% being singletons. The specimen sequenced was blood. Receptor source: a woman in her fifties or sixties with Graves' ophthalmopathy.

V usage is TRBV15 and J usage is TRBJ2-5, with D possibly being TRBD1 or TRBD2 (6 bases each). Germline assignment: CDR1 LNHNV and CDR2 YYDKDF (reference sequence). Trimming cost V 5 bases and J 5 bases, with 18 bases left between them. This CDR3 region has 15 residues. CDR3 DNA: TGTGCCACCAGCGAGAAGAGGGGGGAGATGGAGACCCAGTACTTC. The encoded protein is CATSEKRGEMETQYF.

This chain joins TRBV7-8 and TRBJ2-1, with TRBD2 matching 8 bases. V gave up 3 bases and J gave up 8 bases; unmatched junction bases: 12. This CDR3 is built from 16 residues. Germline CDR1 SGHVS, CDR2 FQNEAQ. The CDR3, as DNA: TGTGCCAGCAGCTTGTCGTTCAAGTCGGGAGGGGATGAGCAGTTCTTC. This encodes CASSLSFKSGGDEQFF.

This clonotype has more than one count but fewer than ten. The chain has TRBV12-3 or TRBV12-4 and TRBJ2-7, with a weak D call TRBD2 (5 bases). The CDR3 totals 12 residues. V dropped 6 bases and J dropped 3 bases, with 9 bases sitting between them. The CDR3 DNA reads TGTGCCAGCAGACGACGGGGCTACGAGCAGTACTTC. Its protein is CASRRRGYEQYF.

This clonotype was found a few times. J is TRBJ2-1 and V is TRBV18; TRBD1 aligns across 8 bases. Germline V gives CDR1 KGHSH, CDR2 LQKENI. The V and J ends lost 3 bases and 4 bases, in that order; junction bases with no gene match: 11. CDR3 length equals 17 residues. CDR3 DNA sequence: TGTGCCAGCTCACCTCCGGGACAGGTTACCATTTACAATGAGCAGTTCTTC. This translates into CASSPPGQVTIYNEQFF. The full variable domain, with the rest looked up from reference TRBV18 and TRBJ2-1, is NAGVMQNPRHLVRRRGQEARLRCSPMKGHSHVYWYRQLPEEGLKFMVYLQKENIIDESGMPKERFSAEFPKEGPSILRIQQVVRGDSAAYFCASSPPGQVTIYNEQFFGPGTRLTVL.

In its sample, this clonotype was seen many times. The rearrangement joins TRBV5-6 to TRBJ2-3; D perhaps matches TRBD1 (5 bases). The length of the CDR3 is 15 residues. The germline V and J ends were trimmed by 1 base and 3 bases, with 12 bases remaining between them. Per the germline V gene, CDR1 is SGHDT and CDR2 is YYEEEE. The CDR3 protein is CASSLSAGITDTQYF. As DNA, the CDR3 is TGTGCCAGCAGCTTGTCGGCAGGGATTACAGATACGCAGTATTTT.

This clonotype was observed a few times. The chain is built from TRBV13 and TRBJ2-7, with a weak D call TRBD1 (6 bases). The V and J ends lost 4 bases and 5 bases respectively, with 12 bases between them. The CDR3 sequence is 13 residues long. The germline gives CDR1 PRHDT, CDR2 FYEKMQ (reference sequence). The CDR3 loop reads CASSWAGENEQYF. The CDR3 DNA reads as TGTGCCAGCAGCTGGGCAGGGGAAAACGAGCAGTACTTC.

This clonotype was seen at least ten times. The chain employs TRBV20-1 and TRBJ2-1; TRBD2 aligns across 10 bases. The CDR3 has 14 amino acids. J was trimmed by 7 bases and V by 2 bases; bases with no gene match: 5. In germline, CDR1 is DFQATT, CDR2 SNEGSKA (reference sequence). The CDR3 here is CSARLAGVRNEQFF. The DNA of the CDR3 is TGCAGTGCTAGACTAGCGGGAGTAAGGAATGAGCAGTTCTTC.

This clonotype was detected ten times or more. The chain joins TRBV7-2 to TRBJ2-5; 9 nucleotides line up with TRBD2. The CDR3 covers 14 residues. Germline V CDR1 and CDR2: SGHTA, FQGNSA. Trimming cost V 5 bases and J 5 bases; bases outside gene matches: 6. CDR3 residues: CASSRSGSGETQYF. The CDR3 nucleotides are TGTGCCAGCAGCCGTAGCGGGAGCGGGGAGACCCAGTACTTC.

This clonotype was observed many times. This chain joins TRBV20-1 and TRBJ2-1; 8 positions match TRBD2. The CDR3 extends over 15 amino acids. Looked up from germline, CDR1 is DFQATT and CDR2 is SNEGSKA (reference sequence). After removal of 0 bases from V and 4 bases from J, the junction contained 5 bases not matched to a gene. The CDR3 coding sequence is TGCAGTGCTAGAGATACGTCTAGCGGGTACAATGAGCAGTTCTTC. Its translation is CSARDTSSGYNEQFF.

This clonotype was seen more than once but under ten times. The V and J genes are TRBV20-1 and TRBJ1-3; possible D gene TRBD1, 6 bases. V was cut by 1 base and J by 0 bases, with 10 bases left in between. This CDR3 is 15 amino acids long. The V gene's germline CDR1 is DFQATT and CDR2 SNEGSKA (reference sequence). CDR3 sequence (DNA): TGCAGTGCTAGAGCGGGACAACACTCTGGAAACACCATATATTTT. Its translation: CSARAGQHSGNTIYF.

This clonotype was counted between two and nine times. The V gene is TRBV7-6, the J gene TRBJ2-1; D remains unclear. The CDR3 has 19 amino acids. Germline V gene data show CDR1 as SGHVS and CDR2 as FNYEAQ. Trimming stripped 4 bases from V and 4 bases from J, with 26 bases between. CDR3 coding DNA: TGTGCCAGCAGCTCCATTATTAGCCCACCCTCGCAGCCGTACAATGAGCAGTTCTTC. Protein: CASSSIISPPSQPYNEQFF.

This clonotype was seen a handful of times. The genes are TRBV27 and TRBJ2-3; D gene ambiguous. Trimming removed 3 bases from V and 8 bases from J, with 15 bases in between. The CDR3 consists of 14 residues. CDR1 MNHEY and CDR2 SMNVEV come from the germline V gene (reference sequence). The CDR3 is CASSFLGQGITQYF. For the CDR3, the DNA is TGTGCCAGCAGTTTTCTAGGGCAAGGTATTACGCAGTATTTT.

In its sample, this clonotype was seen a few times. The V call is TRBV9, the J call TRBJ1-1, with D hard to call. With 4 bases removed from V and 4 bases from J, the gap between germline ends came to 23 bases. Germline CDR1 SGDLS, CDR2 YYNGEE. This CDR3 has 17 amino acids. In DNA, the CDR3 is TGTGCCAGCAGCCTGGGAGGAAAGGGAAGACTCGGCACTGAAGCTTTCTTT. It encodes CASSLGGKGRLGTEAFF.